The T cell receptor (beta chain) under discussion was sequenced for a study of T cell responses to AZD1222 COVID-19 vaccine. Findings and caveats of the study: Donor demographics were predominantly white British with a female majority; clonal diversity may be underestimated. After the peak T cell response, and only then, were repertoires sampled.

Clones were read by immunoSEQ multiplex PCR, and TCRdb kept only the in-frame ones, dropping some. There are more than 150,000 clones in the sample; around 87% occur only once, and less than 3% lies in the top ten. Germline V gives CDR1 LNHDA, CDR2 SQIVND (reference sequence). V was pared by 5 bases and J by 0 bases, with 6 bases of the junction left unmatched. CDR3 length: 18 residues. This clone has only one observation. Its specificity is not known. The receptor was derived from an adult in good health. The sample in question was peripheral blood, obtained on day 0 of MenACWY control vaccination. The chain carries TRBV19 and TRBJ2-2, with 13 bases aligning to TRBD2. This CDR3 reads CASSQPGLAGTNTGELFF. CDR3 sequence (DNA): TGTGCCAGTAGTCAACCGGGACTAGCGGGGACGAACACCGGGGAGCTGTTTTTT.